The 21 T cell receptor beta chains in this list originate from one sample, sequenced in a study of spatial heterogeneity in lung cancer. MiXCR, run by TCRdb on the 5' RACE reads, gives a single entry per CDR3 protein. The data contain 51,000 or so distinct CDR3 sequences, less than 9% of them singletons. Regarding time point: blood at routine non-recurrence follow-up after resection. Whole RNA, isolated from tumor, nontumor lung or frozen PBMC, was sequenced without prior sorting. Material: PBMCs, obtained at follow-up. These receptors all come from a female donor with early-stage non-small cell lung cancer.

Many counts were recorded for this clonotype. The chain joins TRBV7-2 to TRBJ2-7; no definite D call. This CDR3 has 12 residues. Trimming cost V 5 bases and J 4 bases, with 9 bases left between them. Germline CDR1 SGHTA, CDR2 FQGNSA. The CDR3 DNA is TGTGCCAGCAGCCGCCCCTCATACGAGCAGTACTTC. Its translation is CASSRPSYEQYF.

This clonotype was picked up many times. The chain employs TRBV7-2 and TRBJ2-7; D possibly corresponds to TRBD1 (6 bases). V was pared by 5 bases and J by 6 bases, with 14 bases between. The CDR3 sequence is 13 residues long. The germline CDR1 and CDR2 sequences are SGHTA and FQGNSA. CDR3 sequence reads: CASSPQTGSEQYF. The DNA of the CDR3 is TGTGCCAGCAGCCCGCAAACAGGGTCCGAGCAGTACTTC.

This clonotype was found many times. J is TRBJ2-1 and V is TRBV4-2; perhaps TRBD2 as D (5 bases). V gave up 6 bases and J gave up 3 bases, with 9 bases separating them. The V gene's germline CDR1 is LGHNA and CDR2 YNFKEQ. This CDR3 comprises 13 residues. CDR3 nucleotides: TGTGCCAGCAGAGGCGGGTACTACAATGAGCAGTTCTTC. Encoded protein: CASRGGYYNEQFF.

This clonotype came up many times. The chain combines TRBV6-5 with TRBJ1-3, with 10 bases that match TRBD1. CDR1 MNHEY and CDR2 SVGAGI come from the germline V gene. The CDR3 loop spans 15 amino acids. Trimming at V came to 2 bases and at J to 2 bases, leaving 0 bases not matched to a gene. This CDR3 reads CASSYGTGAGNTIYF. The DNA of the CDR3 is TGTGCCAGCAGTTACGGGACAGGGGCTGGAAACACCATATATTTT.

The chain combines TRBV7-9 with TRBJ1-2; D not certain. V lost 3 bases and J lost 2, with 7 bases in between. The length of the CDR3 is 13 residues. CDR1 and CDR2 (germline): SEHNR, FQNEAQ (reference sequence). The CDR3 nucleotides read TGTGCCAGCAGCTTTGCCCAAAACTATGGCTACACCTTC. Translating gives CASSFAQNYGYTF.

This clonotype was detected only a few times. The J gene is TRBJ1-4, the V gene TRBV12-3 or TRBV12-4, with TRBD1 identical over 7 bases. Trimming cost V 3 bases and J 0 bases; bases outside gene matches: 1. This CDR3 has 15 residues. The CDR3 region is CASSLGQPTNEKLFF. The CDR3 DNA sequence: TGTGCCAGCAGTTTGGGACAGCCAACTAATGAAAAACTGTTTTTT.

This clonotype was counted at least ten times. CDR3: CATKSGQGSNQPQHF. Written as DNA, the CDR3 is TGTGCCACTAAATCAGGGCAAGGTAGCAATCAGCCCCAGCATTTT. V and J are TRBV10-3 and TRBJ1-5, with D perhaps TRBD1 (5 bases). This CDR3 spans 15 amino acids. CDR1 is ENHRY, CDR2 SYGVKD, per germline. Between the trimmed V and J ends, which lost 10 bases and 0 bases, there was a span of 16 bases.

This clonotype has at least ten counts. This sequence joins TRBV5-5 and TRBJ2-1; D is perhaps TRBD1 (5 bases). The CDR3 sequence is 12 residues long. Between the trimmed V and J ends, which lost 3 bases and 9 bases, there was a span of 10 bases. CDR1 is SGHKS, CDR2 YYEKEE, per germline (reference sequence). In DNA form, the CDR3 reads TGTGCCAGCAGCTCCAGGGTCGGTGAGCAGTTCTTC. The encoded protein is CASSSRVGEQFF.

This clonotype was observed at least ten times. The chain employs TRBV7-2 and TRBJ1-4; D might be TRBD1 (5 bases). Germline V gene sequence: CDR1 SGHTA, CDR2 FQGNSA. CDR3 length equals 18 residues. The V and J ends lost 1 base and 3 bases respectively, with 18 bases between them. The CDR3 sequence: CASSLVALVRGANEKLFF. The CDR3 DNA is TGTGCCAGCAGCTTAGTGGCTCTCGTGCGGGGGGCTAATGAAAAACTGTTTTTT.

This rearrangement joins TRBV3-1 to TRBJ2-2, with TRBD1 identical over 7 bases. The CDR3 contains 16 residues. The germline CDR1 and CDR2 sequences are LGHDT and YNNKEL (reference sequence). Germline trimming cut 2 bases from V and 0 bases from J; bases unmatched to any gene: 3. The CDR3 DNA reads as TGTGCCAGCAGCCAACCGACAGGGACGAACACCGGGGAGCTGTTTTTT. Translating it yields CASSQPTGTNTGELFF. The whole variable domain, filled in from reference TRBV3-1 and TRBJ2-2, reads DTAVSQTPKYLVTQMGNDKSIKCEQNLGHDTMYWYKQDSKKFLKIMFSYNNKELIINETVPNRFSPKSPDKAHLNLHINSLELGDSAVYFCASSQPTGTNTGELFFGEGSRLTVL.

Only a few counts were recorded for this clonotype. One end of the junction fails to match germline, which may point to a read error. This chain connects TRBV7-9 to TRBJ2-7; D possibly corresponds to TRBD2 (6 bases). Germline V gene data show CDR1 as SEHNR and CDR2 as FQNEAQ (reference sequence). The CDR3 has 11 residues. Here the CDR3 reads CASSLYPTSHF. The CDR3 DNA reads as TGTGCCAGCAGCTTATACCCCACTAGCCACTTC. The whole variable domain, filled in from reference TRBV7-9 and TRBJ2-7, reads DTGVSQNPRHKITKRGQNVTFRCDPISEHNRLYWYRQTLGQGPEFLTYFQNEAQLEKSRLLSDRFSAERPKGSFSTLEIQRTEQGDSAMYLCASSLYPTSHFGPGTRLTVT.

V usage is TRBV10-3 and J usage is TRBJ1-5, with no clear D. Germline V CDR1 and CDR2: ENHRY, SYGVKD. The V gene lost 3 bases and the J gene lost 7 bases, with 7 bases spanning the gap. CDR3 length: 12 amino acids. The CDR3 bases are TGTGCCATCAGTGACGGGGAGCAGCCCCAGCATTTT. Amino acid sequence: CAISDGEQPQHF.

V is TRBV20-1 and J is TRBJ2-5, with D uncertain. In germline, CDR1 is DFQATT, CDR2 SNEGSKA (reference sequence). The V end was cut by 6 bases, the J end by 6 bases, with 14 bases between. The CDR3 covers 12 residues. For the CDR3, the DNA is TGCAGTGCCGAACAGATTGCGAAGACCCAGTACTTC. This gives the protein CSAEQIAKTQYF.

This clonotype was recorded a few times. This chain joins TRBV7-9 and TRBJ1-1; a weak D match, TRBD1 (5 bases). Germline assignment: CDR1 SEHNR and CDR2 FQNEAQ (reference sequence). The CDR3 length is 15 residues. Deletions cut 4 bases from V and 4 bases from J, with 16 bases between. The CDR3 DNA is TGTGCCAGCAGCTCCAGGGCATTGGCGGGCACTGAAGCTTTCTTT. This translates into CASSSRALAGTEAFF.

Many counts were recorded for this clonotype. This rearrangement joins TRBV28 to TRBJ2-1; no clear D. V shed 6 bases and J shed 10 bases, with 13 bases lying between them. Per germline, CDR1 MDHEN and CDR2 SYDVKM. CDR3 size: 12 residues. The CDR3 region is CASSIPFREQFF. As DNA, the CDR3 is TGTGCCAGCAGCATACCTTTTAGGGAGCAGTTCTTC.

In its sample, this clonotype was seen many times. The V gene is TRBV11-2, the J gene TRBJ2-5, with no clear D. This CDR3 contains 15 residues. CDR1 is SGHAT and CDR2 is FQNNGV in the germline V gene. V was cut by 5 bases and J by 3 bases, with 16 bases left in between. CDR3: CASSLHGRHKETQYF. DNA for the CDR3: TGTGCCAGCAGCCTACATGGGCGGCATAAAGAGACCCAGTACTTC.

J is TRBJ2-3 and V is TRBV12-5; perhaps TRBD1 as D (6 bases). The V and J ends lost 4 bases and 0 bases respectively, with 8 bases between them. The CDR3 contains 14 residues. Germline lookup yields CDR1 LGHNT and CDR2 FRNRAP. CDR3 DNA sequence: TGTGCTAGTGGTTCAGGGGTCAGCACAGATACGCAGTATTTT. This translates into CASGSGVSTDTQYF.

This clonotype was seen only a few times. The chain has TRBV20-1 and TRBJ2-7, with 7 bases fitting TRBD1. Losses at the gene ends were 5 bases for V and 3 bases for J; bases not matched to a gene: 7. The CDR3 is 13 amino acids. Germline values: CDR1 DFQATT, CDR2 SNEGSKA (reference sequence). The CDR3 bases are TGCAGTGCTGATACTCCAGGGGGCTACGAGCAGTACTTC. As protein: CSADTPGGYEQYF.

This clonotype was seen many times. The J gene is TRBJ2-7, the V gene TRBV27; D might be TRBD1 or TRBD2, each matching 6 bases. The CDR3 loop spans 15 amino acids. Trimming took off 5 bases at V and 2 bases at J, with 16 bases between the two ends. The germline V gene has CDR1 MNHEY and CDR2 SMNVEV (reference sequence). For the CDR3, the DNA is TGTGCCAGCAGTCCCACCGTGGGGGGCACCTACGAGCAGTACTTC. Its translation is CASSPTVGGTYEQYF.

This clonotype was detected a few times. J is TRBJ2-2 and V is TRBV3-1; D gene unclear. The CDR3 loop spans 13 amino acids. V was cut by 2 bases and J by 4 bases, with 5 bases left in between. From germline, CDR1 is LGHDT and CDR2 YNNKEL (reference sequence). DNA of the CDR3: TGTGCCAGCAGCCAATTAAGCACCGGGGAGCTGTTTTTT. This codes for CASSQLSTGELFF.

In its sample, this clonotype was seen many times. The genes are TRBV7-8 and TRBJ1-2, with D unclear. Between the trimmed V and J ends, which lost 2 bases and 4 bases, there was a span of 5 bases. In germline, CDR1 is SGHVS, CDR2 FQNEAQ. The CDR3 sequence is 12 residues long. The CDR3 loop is CASSLSVYGYTF. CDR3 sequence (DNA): TGTGCCAGCAGCTTATCAGTCTATGGCTACACCTTC.